The 10 T cell receptor beta chains listed next were all sequenced from one sample in a study of early T cells in non-severe SARS-CoV-2 infection. MiXCR, run by TCRdb on the 5' RACE reads, gives a single entry per CDR3 protein. Among around 84,000 distinct CDR3 sequences listed, under 15% were seen once. The material sequenced was whole blood. These receptors all stem from an adult who was a healthcare worker with PCR-confirmed SARS-CoV-2 infection or an uninfected control (not recorded which).

This clonotype appeared many times. The J gene is TRBJ1-5, the V gene TRBV6-5; 9 bases align to TRBD1. V dropped 4 bases and J dropped 6; count of bases not matched to a gene: 7. Germline loops: CDR1 MNHEY, CDR2 SVGAGI. The CDR3 is 15 amino acids. CDR3 in DNA: TGTGCCAGCAGTTCCTCCGGGACAGGGACTCAGCCCCAGCATTTT. Translated, it gives CASSSSGTGTQPQHF.

This chain uses TRBV6-1 with TRBJ1-4, with D possibly matching TRBD1 (6 bases). The CDR3 length is 15 residues. Trimming took 4 bases from V and 5 from J, leaving 14 bases between them. The germline gives CDR1 MNHNS, CDR2 SASEGT. The CDR3 coding sequence is TGTGCCAGCAGTGTACACAGGGTCCCGAATGAAAAACTGTTTTTT. It is translated as CASSVHRVPNEKLFF.

The CDR3 sequence: CASSLKERSSYNEQFF. In nucleotides, the CDR3 is TGTGCCAGCAGCCTGAAAGAGCGGAGCTCCTACAATGAGCAGTTCTTC. The J gene is TRBJ2-1, the V gene TRBV12-3 or TRBV12-4, with TRBD2 as a possible D gene (5 bases). Deletions cut 6 bases from V and 0 bases from J, with 15 bases between. This CDR3 is built from 16 residues.

The CDR3 loop is CASRLGTGTMNTEAFF. Written as DNA, the CDR3 is TGCGCCAGCAGACTTGGGACAGGCACCATGAACACTGAAGCTTTCTTT. The chain couples TRBV5-1 to TRBJ1-1, with 8 bases identical to TRBD1. V gave up 5 bases and J gave up 0 bases; unmatched junction bases: 9. The germline gives CDR1 SGHRS, CDR2 YFSETQ. The CDR3 sequence is 16 residues long. Full variable domain (missing parts from reference TRBV5-1 and TRBJ1-1): KAGVTQTPRYLIKTRGQQVTLSCSPISGHRSVSWYQQTPGQGLQFLFEYFSETQRNKGNFPGRFSGRQFSNSRSEMNVSTLELGDSALYLCASRLGTGTMNTEAFFGQGTRLTVV.

The rearrangement uses TRBV7-8 and TRBJ2-2; D call uncertain. V was trimmed by 5 bases and J by 9 bases, leaving 22 bases between them. The CDR3 is 16 residues long. Germline V CDR1 and CDR2: SGHVS, FQNEAQ. Here the CDR3 reads CASSVRVVGDGRELFF. DNA of the CDR3: TGTGCCAGCAGCGTCCGTGTGGTGGGCGATGGCCGGGAGCTGTTTTTT.

This clonotype was seen a handful of times. The rearrangement links TRBV7-9 to TRBJ2-3; D gene unclear. Trimming cost V 0 bases and J 2 bases, with 9 bases left between them. CDR1 and CDR2 from the germline V gene are SEHNR and FQNEAQ (reference sequence). The length of the CDR3 is 15 residues. The CDR3 DNA sequence: TGTGCCAGCAGCTTAGCGTCGGTAGACACAGATACGCAGTATTTT. Its translation: CASSLASVDTDTQYF.

This clonotype has only a few counts. The chain uses TRBV28 and TRBJ1-2, with unresolved D. The germline V gene encodes CDR1 MDHEN and CDR2 SYDVKM. The CDR3 length is 11 residues. Between the trimmed V and J ends, which lost 8 bases and 4 bases, there was a span of 8 bases. This CDR3 is CASEDPYGYTF. The CDR3 DNA reads TGTGCCAGCGAGGACCCCTATGGCTACACCTTC.

The chain recombines TRBV24-1 with TRBJ2-1; 11 nucleotides match TRBD1. This CDR3 has 18 amino acids. With V trimmed by 3 bases and J by 8 bases, 14 bases remained unmatched. The germline V gene encodes CDR1 KGHDR and CDR2 SFDVKD. DNA of the CDR3: TGTGCCACCAGTGATGCCGGGACAGGGGGTATTACAATCGATGAGCAGTTCTTC. It encodes CATSDAGTGGITIDEQFF.

J is TRBJ1-3 and V is TRBV7-6; D gene uncertain. Germline V gene data show CDR1 as SGHVS and CDR2 as FNYEAQ. The V gene lost 3 bases and the J gene lost 0 bases, with 15 bases spanning the gap. The CDR3 totals 17 residues. CDR3 sequence (DNA): TGTGCCAGCAGCTTTGTTCAGAGGATGGACTCTGGAAACACCATATATTTT. Translation: CASSFVQRMDSGNTIYF.

In DNA form, the CDR3 reads TGTGCCAGCAGCTCCCCGGCCTCACCCTCAAAGCTGTTTTTT. Protein sequence: CASSSPASPSKLFF. The chain employs TRBV11-2 and TRBJ2-2; D is uncertain. The CDR3 totals 14 residues. In germline, CDR1 is SGHAT, CDR2 FQNNGV. V lost 4 bases and J lost 12, with 18 bases in between.